Listed below are T cell receptor beta chains from one sample, sequenced in a study of CD8 T cells in ankylosing spondylitis. TCRdb reprocessed the 5' RACE reads via MiXCR and lists one record per CDR3 protein. The table has around 480,000 distinct CDR3 sequences, 17% seen once. Material: blood, either unsorted or a sorted T cell fraction (not recorded which). All receptors come from a male donor with ankylosing spondylitis. The CDR3 runs from the conserved cysteine through the conserved F or W. A D gene is named only where the DNA matches it firmly. Rows give clone size only sometimes, using once, few, many, or a class for an expanded clone.

DNA: TGTGCCAGCAGTCCAGGAATTAGGGACCCTCGGGGGGAGACCCAGTACTTC; CDR3: CASSPGIRDPRGETQYF; D: NA; J: TRBJ2-5; size: many; V: TRBV12-3/TRBV12-4
DNA: TGCAGCGTTGGCAGACTAGCGGGAGTAATACACAATGAGCAGTTCTTC; CDR3: CSVGRLAGVIHNEQFF; D: TRBD2; J: TRBJ2-1; size: many; V: TRBV29-1
DNA: TGTGCCAGCAGCCGACTAGCGGGAGGCCCCGGCTCCTACAATGAGCAGTTCTTC; CDR3: CASSRLAGGPGSYNEQFF; D: TRBD2; J: TRBJ2-1; size: NA; V: TRBV25-1
DNA: TGTGCCAGCAGTTTAGAGAATGGGGGCAATCAGCCCCAGCATTTT; CDR3: CASSLENGGNQPQHF; D: NA; J: TRBJ1-5; size: NA; V: TRBV12-3/TRBV12-4
DNA: TGCAGTGCTAGACGCTGGCTAGCGTCCGAGCAGTACTTC; CDR3: CSARRWLASEQYF; D: NA; J: TRBJ2-7; size: NA; V: TRBV20-1
DNA: TGTGCCAGCAGTTTCCAAAAGGGGATAGCGGGAATAGGTTTAAATGAGCAGTTCTTC; CDR3: CASSFQKGIAGIGLNEQFF; D: TRBD2; J: TRBJ2-1; size: few; V: TRBV6-5
DNA: TGCAGTGGGAGTGGACAGGACGGAGCTTTCTTT; CDR3: CSGSGQDGAFF; D: TRBD1; J: TRBJ1-1; size: few; V: TRBV20-1
DNA: TGCGCCAGCAGCTTGCACGGTAACAGGGTTGACGAGCAGTACTTC; CDR3: CASSLHGNRVDEQYF; D: NA; J: TRBJ2-7; size: NA; V: TRBV5-1
DNA: TGTGCCAGCAGCCACCTTACCGGGGAGCTGTTTTTT; CDR3: CASSHLTGELFF; D: NA; J: TRBJ2-2; size: few; V: TRBV4-2
DNA: TGTGCCAGCACCATTCGAGCGGGAGAGCAGTACTTC; CDR3: CASTIRAGEQYF; D: TRBD2; J: TRBJ2-7; size: few; V: TRBV27
DNA: TGTGCCAGCGGAACAGGGGACCACACCGGGGAGCTGTTTTTT; CDR3: CASGTGDHTGELFF; D: TRBD1; J: TRBJ2-2; size: NA; V: TRBV9
DNA: TGTGCCAGCAGCTCAGCCGCCGGGACTAGGGTCTACGAGCAGTACTTC; CDR3: CASSSAAGTRVYEQYF; D: TRBD2; J: TRBJ2-7; size: NA; V: TRBV3-1
DNA: TGTGCCAGCAGCAGAGCTTTGGGACGGCAGCATTTT; CDR3: CASSRALGRQHF; D: NA; J: TRBJ1-5; size: few; V: TRBV7-9
DNA: TGTGCCAGCAGCCTTACGTCCAGGGGGAGGGGTGAGCAGTTCTTC; CDR3: CASSLTSRGRGEQFF; D: NA; J: TRBJ2-1; size: NA; V: TRBV6-1
DNA: TGTGCTAGTGGTTTGAGGGAGGGACAGCCCCAGCATTTT; CDR3: CASGLREGQPQHF; D: NA; J: TRBJ1-5; size: many; V: TRBV12-5
DNA: TGTGCCAGCAGCGTCGAGACGGGACGCTTGAACACTGAAGCTTTCTTT; CDR3: CASSVETGRLNTEAFF; D: NA; J: TRBJ1-1; size: NA; V: TRBV9
DNA: TGCAGTGCTAGGATCCGGGACAGGGGTTCATTCAGGAGCACTGAAGCTTTCTTT; CDR3: CSARIRDRGSFRSTEAFF; D: TRBD1; J: TRBJ1-1; size: NA; V: TRBV20-1
DNA: TGCAGCGTTCGAGCGGGGGGCAACTACAATGAGCAGTTCTTC; CDR3: CSVRAGGNYNEQFF; D: TRBD2; J: TRBJ2-1; size: NA; V: TRBV29-1
DNA: TGTGCCAGCAGCCCTAAGGGGGGGGACACTGGTCTATTC; CDR3: CASSPKGGDTGLF; D: NA; J: TRBJ2-7; size: few; V: TRBV7-2
DNA: TGTGCCAGCAGGGAACGGGAGAAGACCGGGGAGCTGTTTTTT; CDR3: CASREREKTGELFF; D: NA; J: TRBJ2-2; size: many; V: TRBV12-3/TRBV12-4
DNA: TGTGCCATCCAGGGACAGGGAGTAGCCGAGCAGTACTTC; CDR3: CAIQGQGVAEQYF; D: TRBD1; J: TRBJ2-7; size: NA; V: TRBV10-3
DNA: TGTGCCAGCAGCTCAGGGCCTCAGGAGAATGAGCAGTTCTTC; CDR3: CASSSGPQENEQFF; D: NA; J: TRBJ2-1; size: many; V: TRBV11-2
DNA: TGCAGTGCTAAGCTAGCGGGGGGGCGGAGTGAGCAGTTCTTC; CDR3: CSAKLAGGRSEQFF; D: TRBD2; J: TRBJ2-1; size: NA; V: TRBV20-1
DNA: TGCAGTGCCTCCTGGGACGAGCAGTACTTC; CDR3: CSASWDEQYF; D: NA; J: TRBJ2-7; size: NA; V: TRBV20-1
DNA: TGCAGCGTTGAAGTAGGCAGCTCCGGTGAAGCTTTCTTT; CDR3: CSVEVGSSGEAFF; D: NA; J: TRBJ1-1; size: NA; V: TRBV29-1
DNA: TGCGCCAGCAGTGGAGATTACAATGAGCAGTTCTTC; CDR3: CASSGDYNEQFF; D: NA; J: TRBJ2-1; size: NA; V: TRBV10-1
DNA: TGTGCCAGCAGTTACTCGAGATCAGGAACTGGGGCCAACGTCCTGACTTTC; CDR3: CASSYSRSGTGANVLTF; D: NA; J: TRBJ2-6; size: NA; V: TRBV6-5
DNA: TGTGCCAGCAGCTTGGACAGGGTAGAAGATACGCAGTATTTT; CDR3: CASSLDRVEDTQYF; D: TRBD1; J: TRBJ2-3; size: few; V: TRBV7-9
DNA: TGCAGTGCTAGAGGCGGAACAGCGAACACTGAAGCTTTCTTT; CDR3: CSARGGTANTEAFF; D: NA; J: TRBJ1-1; size: many; V: TRBV20-1
DNA: TGTGCCAGCAGCGTAGTAGGGTCCGGGGAGCTGTTTTTT; CDR3: CASSVVGSGELFF; D: NA; J: TRBJ2-2; size: NA; V: TRBV3-1
DNA: TGTGCCAGCAGCCGCCTGGGGACGGGTCGCACCGGGGAGCTGTTTTTT; CDR3: CASSRLGTGRTGELFF; D: NA; J: TRBJ2-2; size: NA; V: TRBV5-4
DNA: TGCGCCAGCAGCCGGGGAGGACAAGATAATTCACCCCTCCACTTT; CDR3: CASSRGGQDNSPLHF; D: NA; J: TRBJ1-6; size: few; V: TRBV4-1
DNA: TGCAGCGTTTTTGTCAACGAGCAGTACTTC; CDR3: CSVFVNEQYF; D: NA; J: TRBJ2-7; size: NA; V: TRBV29-1
DNA: TGTGCCACCAGCACACCAGACAGGAGCTCCTACGAGCAGTACTTC; CDR3: CATSTPDRSSYEQYF; D: NA; J: TRBJ2-7; size: few; V: TRBV15
DNA: TGTGCCACCAGCGATGGGCCCGGGACAAACTATGGCTACACCTTC; CDR3: CATSDGPGTNYGYTF; D: NA; J: TRBJ1-2; size: NA; V: TRBV15
DNA: TGTGCCAGCAGTTTCCGCCAGTCCCACAGTGCAGCCTATGGCTACACCTTC; CDR3: CASSFRQSHSAAYGYTF; D: NA; J: TRBJ1-2; size: many; V: TRBV12-3/TRBV12-4
DNA: TGCGCCAGCAGCTGGGAGCGGGAGCCCCCGAGGGATACGCAGTATTTT; CDR3: CASSWEREPPRDTQYF; D: TRBD2; J: TRBJ2-3; size: few; V: TRBV4-1
DNA: TGTGCCAGCAGCCTAGGGACAGGGGCAAATTCACCCCTCCACTTT; CDR3: CASSLGTGANSPLHF; D: TRBD1; J: TRBJ1-6; size: NA; V: TRBV3-1
DNA: TGTGCCAGCGGGAGCGGGACAAAACCTCTCGAGCAGTACTTC; CDR3: CASGSGTKPLEQYF; D: NA; J: TRBJ2-7; size: NA; V: TRBV27
DNA: TGCGCCAGCAGCTTGTATGGGGAAGAGACCCAGTACTTC; CDR3: CASSLYGEETQYF; D: NA; J: TRBJ2-5; size: many; V: TRBV12-3/TRBV12-4
DNA: TGCGCCAGCAGACCCAGGGGGACCTCCTACGAGCAGTACTTC; CDR3: CASRPRGTSYEQYF; D: TRBD1; J: TRBJ2-7; size: few; V: TRBV5-1
DNA: TGTGCCAGCAGCCAACAGGACCGGGAGCTGTTTTTT; CDR3: CASSQQDRELFF; D: NA; J: TRBJ2-2; size: few; V: TRBV7-2
DNA: TGTGCCAGCAGCCCCGACTCTAGCGGGACCTACGAGCAGTACTTC; CDR3: CASSPDSSGTYEQYF; D: TRBD2; J: TRBJ2-7; size: NA; V: TRBV11-2
DNA: TGCGCCAGCAGCCAACGGGCTAGCATCAGTATTTTCCAAGAGACCCAGTACTTC; CDR3: CASSQRASISIFQETQYF; D: NA; J: TRBJ2-5; size: few; V: TRBV4-1